These T cell receptor beta chains were read from a single sample in a study. TCRdb processed the RT-PCR reads anew with MiXCR; each CDR3 protein has one entry. The table lists 650,000 to 800,000 distinct CDR3 sequences, more than 13% of them singletons. The sequenced sample consisted of memory CD4+ T cells from blood. The receptors stem from a female donor in good health, serving as a healthy control. Each CDR3 is given with its conserved first and last residue. The order of the fields is CDR3 length, clone size, V gene, J gene, D gene, CDR3 DNA, CDR3 protein. The D gene is left open where the match is weak. The size field is filled for only some rows; it gives once, few, many or a size class.

>13|many|TRBV10-3|TRBJ2-5|-
TGTGCCATCACCAGATCCGAAGAAGAGACCCAGTACTTC
CAITRSEEETQYF
>16|few|TRBV7-2|TRBJ2-5|TRBD2
TGTGCCAGCAGCTTACAGAGCGGGAGTAGGCGGGAGACCCAGTACTTC
CASSLQSGSRRETQYF
>14|-|TRBV5-1|TRBJ2-5|TRBD2
TGCGCCAGCAGCTTGGCACGGGGGGAGGAGACCCAGTACTTC
CASSLARGEETQYF
>14|-|TRBV20-1|TRBJ1-5|-
TGCAGTGCCAGCGGGGGGGGTATCGGTCAGCCCCAGCATTTT
CSASGGGIGQPQHF
>16|many|TRBV27|TRBJ1-5|-
TGTGCCAGCAGTCCCAGATCTGTTAATAGCAATCAGCCCCAGCATTTT
CASSPRSVNSNQPQHF
>18|few|TRBV6-5|TRBJ2-3|TRBD1
TGTGCCAGCAGTTACGTTCGGACAGGGGGACAGCGCACAGATACGCAGTATTTT
CASSYVRTGGQRTDTQYF
>14|few|TRBV20-1|TRBJ2-7|TRBD2
TGCAGTGCACCCGGGCAGCGGGAGGGTAACGAGCAGTACTTC
CSAPGQREGNEQYF
>13|many|TRBV6-5|TRBJ2-5|-
TGTGCCAGCAGTTATTTGGACAGCCGGAGCCAGTACTTC
CASSYLDSRSQYF
>15|many|TRBV10-3|TRBJ2-1|-
TGTGCCATCTCGCCGAAATCACAGGGCTACAATGAGCAGTTCTTC
CAISPKSQGYNEQFF
>17|-|TRBV27|TRBJ2-2|TRBD1
TGTGCCAGCAGTTCCGGGACAGGGGGCGCATACACCGGGGAGCTGTTTTTT
CASSSGTGGAYTGELFF
>13|-|TRBV6-6|TRBJ2-7|-
TGTGCCAGCAGTACTGGGGGGCTGAACGAGCAGTACTTC
CASSTGGLNEQYF
>18|few|TRBV7-2|TRBJ2-3|TRBD2
TGTGCCAGCAGCTTAGGTGGACTAGCGGGAGGGGCCCCAGATACGCAGTATTTT
CASSLGGLAGGAPDTQYF
>16|few|TRBV10-3|TRBJ1-1|TRBD1
TGTGCCATCAGTGAACATGTCGGGACAGGGACGGCTGAAGCTTTCTTT
CAISEHVGTGTAEAFF
>13|many|TRBV29-1|TRBJ2-7|TRBD1
TGCAGCGTTAGGACAGGGCAGATATACGAGCAGTACTTC
CSVRTGQIYEQYF
>12|many|TRBV29-1|TRBJ1-1|-
TGCAGCGTGACCGATAGGGTAGGTGAAGCTTTCTTT
CSVTDRVGEAFF
>15|many|TRBV27|TRBJ2-1|TRBD1
TGTGCCATCTCCCGGACAGGGGGCTCCTACAATGAGCAGTTCTTC
CAISRTGGSYNEQFF
>16|-|TRBV6-1|TRBJ1-5|TRBD1
TGTGCCAGCCTAAAGGGAGGGGGCGGAGGAATCGAGCCCCAGCATTTT
CASLKGGGGGIEPQHF
>16|once|TRBV3-1|TRBJ2-3|TRBD2
TGTGCCAGCAGCCAAGATCGACTAGCGGAGACAGATACGCAGTATTTT
CASSQDRLAETDTQYF
>14|few|TRBV6-6|TRBJ2-5|TRBD1
TGTGCCAGCAGTAGGGACAGGGATAAGGAGACCCAGTACTTC
CASSRDRDKETQYF
>20|-|TRBV20-1|TRBJ2-1|TRBD2
TGCAGTGCTAATCCTACGTGGACTAGCGGGAGGGCCGCAAGTTACAATGAGCAGTTCTTC
CSANPTWTSGRAASYNEQFF
>14|-|TRBV5-4|TRBJ1-6|TRBD1
TGTGCCAGCAGCTTGCCAGGACAGGATTCACCCCTCCACTTT
CASSLPGQDSPLHF
>15|-|TRBV5-1|TRBJ1-1|-
TGCGCCAGCAGCACAGGCCCGGCTGCGAACACTGAAGCTTTCTTT
CASSTGPAANTEAFF
>12|-|TRBV28|TRBJ2-5|-
TGTGCCATCACAGGGTTTGAGAAGACCCAGTACTTC
CAITGFEKTQYF
>14|few|TRBV7-8|TRBJ2-1|-
TGTGCCAGCAGCAGGACTATCTACAATGAGCGGCAGTTCTTC
CASSRTIYNERQFF
>15|-|TRBV7-3|TRBJ1-6|TRBD1
TGTGCCAGCTCCCGGGGGGGGACAGAAAATTCACCCCTCCACTTT
CASSRGGTENSPLHF
>15|many|TRBV7-2|TRBJ2-7|TRBD2
TGTGCCAGCAGCTTAGGTTGGACTAGCGGCTACGAGCAGTACTTC
CASSLGWTSGYEQYF
>15|-|TRBV3-1|TRBJ1-5|-
TGTGCCAGCAGCCTCGGGGAGGATGGCAATCAGCCCCAGCATTTT
CASSLGEDGNQPQHF
>14|few|TRBV29-1|TRBJ2-3|TRBD1
TGCAGCGTGGCCGGGACAGGGGGCACAGATACGCAGTATTTT
CSVAGTGGTDTQYF
>13|-|TRBV7-9|TRBJ1-1|-
TGTGCCAGCAACCTCCTCACGAACACTGAAGCTTTCTTT
CASNLLTNTEAFF
>13|many|TRBV29-1|TRBJ1-1|TRBD1
TGCAGCGGTACAGGGGGCGCGAACACTGAAGCTTTCTTT
CSGTGGANTEAFF
>15|many|TRBV20-1|TRBJ1-6|-
TGCAGTGCTAGAGAAGTCATAGGGAAAGGTTCACCCCTCCACTTT
CSAREVIGKGSPLHF
>13|-|TRBV20-1|TRBJ2-3|-
TGCAGTGCTAGAGATTCGGGGTGGGCGGCGCAGTATTTT
CSARDSGWAAQYF
>14|many|TRBV10-3|TRBJ2-7|TRBD1
TGTGCCATCGCCGGGACAGGGGAACCCTACGAGCAGTACTTC
CAIAGTGEPYEQYF
>14|-|TRBV5-5|TRBJ1-1|-
TGTGCCAGCAGCTTGAGGGCTTCGGACACTGAAGCTTTCTTT
CASSLRASDTEAFF
>18|few|TRBV25-1|TRBJ2-1|TRBD2
TGTGCCAGCAGTGATGCCCAAGGGATAGCGGGGTCCTACAATGAGCAGTTCTTC
CASSDAQGIAGSYNEQFF
>15|few|TRBV6-2/TRBV6-3|TRBJ2-3|TRBD1
TGTGCCAGCAGTTTCCGACCGGGACAGGGGGATACGCAGTATTTT
CASSFRPGQGDTQYF
>13|few|TRBV9|TRBJ2-7|TRBD1
TGTGCCAGCAGCGGCCAGACAGGGGCCGAGCAGTACTTC
CASSGQTGAEQYF
>14|-|TRBV12-3/TRBV12-4|TRBJ1-1|-
TGTGCCAGCAGTTTAGGGGCAGGGGAAACTGAAGCTTTCTTT
CASSLGAGETEAFF
>16|-|TRBV14|TRBJ2-7|TRBD2
TGTGCCAGCGGCCTCGGGACTAGCTTCATCCCATACGAGCAGTACTTC
CASGLGTSFIPYEQYF
>13|few|TRBV29-1|TRBJ1-1|-
TGCAGCGTTGAGCAGAACCAGAACACTGAAGCTTTCTTT
CSVEQNQNTEAFF
>15|many|TRBV29-1|TRBJ1-4|-
TGCAGCGTTCCCGGTTTTGGCGCAACTAATGAAAAACTGTTTTTT
CSVPGFGATNEKLFF
>13|many|TRBV5-1|TRBJ2-7|TRBD2
TGCGCCAGCAGCTTGCTAGCGGGACACGAGCAGTACTTC
CASSLLAGHEQYF
>12|-|TRBV20-1|TRBJ1-6|-
TGCAGTGCTAGCACAGTCAATTCACACCTCCACTTT
CSASTVNSHLHF
>15|-|TRBV20-1|TRBJ1-1|-
TGCAGTGCTACCCCAGTTGGACAGATGAACACTGAAGCTTTCTTT
CSATPVGQMNTEAFF
>14|-|TRBV20-1|TRBJ2-7|-
TGCAGTGCTAGCGGACATCCAAGCTCCTACGAGCAGTACTTC
CSASGHPSSYEQYF
>17|few|TRBV6-1|TRBJ2-1|TRBD2
TGTGCCAGCAAAGAGTACGGGGCTAGCGGGAGCCACAATGAGCAGTTCTTC
CASKEYGASGSHNEQFF
>17|few|TRBV6-6|TRBJ2-2|-
TGTGCCAGCAGTTACTCGATAGGAGGGGCGGGGACCGGGGAGCTGTTTTTT
CASSYSIGGAGTGELFF
>16|few|TRBV7-2|TRBJ2-5|-
TGTGCCAGCAGCTTAGATGTGGTAGCAGCCCAAGAGACCCAGTACTTC
CASSLDVVAAQETQYF
>16|-|TRBV28|TRBJ2-4|-
TGTGCCAGCAGCTCCGGGGGAAAGAGGGCCAAAAACATTCAGTACTTC
CASSSGGKRAKNIQYF
>13|many|TRBV4-1|TRBJ2-7|-
TGCGCCAGCAGCCGGGGATCGGATGACGAGCAGTACTTC
CASSRGSDDEQYF
>16|-|TRBV11-2|TRBJ2-2|-
TGTGCCAGCAGCCCATTGGGGCATACGAACACCGGGGAGCTGTTTTTT
CASSPLGHTNTGELFF
>17|-|TRBV30|TRBJ2-6|TRBD1
TGTGCCTGGGGGGGGAGGGACAGGGTTTCTGGGGCCAACGTCCTGACTTTC
CAWGGRDRVSGANVLTF
>15|-|TRBV6-2/TRBV6-3|TRBJ2-2|-
TGTGCCAGCAGTTACACGGAGGGCCTCATCGGGGAGCTGTTTTTT
CASSYTEGLIGELFF
>18|many|TRBV29-1|TRBJ2-1|TRBD1
TGCAGCGTTGCCAAGGGCGGACAGGGAGTCGGCTCCTACAATGAGCAGTTCTTC
CSVAKGGQGVGSYNEQFF